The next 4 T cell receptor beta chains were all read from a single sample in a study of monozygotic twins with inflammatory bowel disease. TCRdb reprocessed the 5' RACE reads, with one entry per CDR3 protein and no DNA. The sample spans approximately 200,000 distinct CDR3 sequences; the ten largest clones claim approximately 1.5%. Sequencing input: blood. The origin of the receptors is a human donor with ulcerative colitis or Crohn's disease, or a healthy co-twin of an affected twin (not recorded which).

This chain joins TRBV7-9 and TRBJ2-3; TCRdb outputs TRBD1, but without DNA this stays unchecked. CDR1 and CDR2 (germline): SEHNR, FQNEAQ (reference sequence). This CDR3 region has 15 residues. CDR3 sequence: CASSVGTGVADTQYF.

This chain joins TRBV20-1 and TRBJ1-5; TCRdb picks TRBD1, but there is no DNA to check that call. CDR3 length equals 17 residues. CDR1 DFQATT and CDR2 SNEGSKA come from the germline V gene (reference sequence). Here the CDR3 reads CSASRPGGALGNQPQHF.

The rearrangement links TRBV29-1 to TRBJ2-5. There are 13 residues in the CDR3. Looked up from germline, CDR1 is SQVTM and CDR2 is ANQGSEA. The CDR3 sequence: CSVETGLDETQYF.

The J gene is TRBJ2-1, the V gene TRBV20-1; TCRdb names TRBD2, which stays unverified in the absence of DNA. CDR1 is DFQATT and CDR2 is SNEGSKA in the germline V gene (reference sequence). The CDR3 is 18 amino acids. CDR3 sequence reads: CSARPASGGSQGWNEQFF.